The clone carrying this T cell receptor beta chain showed up many times. The data originate from a study of T cells after yellow fever vaccination. In germline, CDR1 is SEHNR, CDR2 FQNEAQ (reference sequence). The CDR3 is made up of 14 amino acids. Deletions cut 6 bases from V and 8 bases from J, with 16 bases between. TCRdb called the 5' RACE reads again in MiXCR, with one record for every CDR3 protein. Among 320,000 or so distinct CDR3 sequences listed, around 8.1% were seen once. The sequence derives from a man aged 18 to 35 who received the YFV17D yellow fever vaccine. This material consisted of PBMCs, taken roughly seven weeks after the first yellow fever vaccination. The chain has TRBV7-9 and TRBJ1-4; the D is unclear. The CDR3 region has the DNA TGTGCCAGCAGACTCGAGGGTACGGCCGAAAAACTGTTTTTT. It is translated as CASRLEGTAEKLFF.